Sequencing of this T cell receptor (beta chain) was carried out in a study of blood T cell repertoires in COVID-19. About the research overall: The study drew acute and convalescent COVID-19 samples from the United States, Italy and Spain. Sample material is recorded as cDNA or gDNA derived from T cells, B-cell-depleted T cells, or PBMCs.

CDR3 length equals 14 residues. Trimming at V came to 5 bases and at J to 4 bases, leaving 9 bases not matched to a gene. The V gene's germline CDR1 is SQVTM and CDR2 ANQGSEA. As handled by the study authors: Amplification of reference gene primers was used by the study to estimate nucleated cell counts. The data were produced by immunoSEQ multiplex PCR, yet TCRdb's version contains in-frame clones alone and is incomplete. That table gives V, J and clone size, and the DNA gave D and trimming. In the table there are under 450,000 clones, about 88% of which are singletons. Recruited during active infection, patients (from Seattle) were subsequently followed longitudinally.

The sequenced sample was peripheral blood. This chain uses TRBV29-1 with TRBJ1-2; 8 nucleotides line up with TRBD1. The receptor comes from a woman in her sixties or seventies with COVID-19, enrolled during active disease. The CDR3 region is CSVPGTGLSYGYTF. The CDR3 DNA is TGCAGCGTTCCCGGGACAGGCTTATCCTATGGCTACACCTTC. The full variable domain, with the rest looked up from reference TRBV29-1 and TRBJ1-2, is SAVISQKPSRDICQRGTSLTIQCQVDSQVTMMFWYRQQPGQSLTLIATANQGSEATYESGFVIDKFPISRPNLTFSTLTVSNMSPEDSSIYLCSVPGTGLSYGYTFGSGTRLTVV.